A single sample gave rise to the 24 T cell receptor beta chains below, sequenced in a study of OX40 agonist ivuxolimab in advanced cancers. This table comes from immunoSEQ multiplex PCR, and its TCRdb copy is limited to in-frame clones, with some not included. The data show about 91,000 clones, 80% to 90% seen once. The material sequenced was CD4+ or CD8+ T cells sorted from blood, taken in a trial of the OX40 agonist ivuxolimab. All receptors derive from an adult with an advanced solid tumor such as melanoma, head and neck, liver or kidney cancer.

This chain uses TRBV30 with TRBJ1-3; tentative D call: TRBD1 (5 bases). Trimming left V 0 bases short and J 0 bases short, with 18 bases between. Germline CDR1 is GTSNPN and CDR2 is SVGIG (reference sequence). The CDR3 length is 18 residues. The CDR3 loop reads CAWSVVGTEISSGNTIYF. CDR3 DNA: TGTGCCTGGAGTGTAGTAGGGACCGAGATAAGCTCTGGAAACACCATATATTTT.

This clone was seen a handful of times. This chain uses TRBV4-2 with TRBJ1-2, with unresolved D. This CDR3 is 13 amino acids long. In germline, CDR1 is LGHNA, CDR2 YNFKEQ. Trimming removed 3 bases from V and 11 bases from J, with 16 bases in between. CDR3 DNA: TGTGCCAGCAGCCAGACAAGGGAGCCCCCATACACCTTC. Translation: CASSQTREPPYTF.

The CDR3: CASSESEGNQPQHF. The CDR3 bases are TGTGCCAGCAGTGAAAGCGAGGGTAATCAGCCCCAGCATTTT. This chain links TRBV2 with TRBJ1-5, with unresolved D. The V gene lost 2 bases and the J gene lost 4 bases, with 9 bases spanning the gap. The CDR3 has 14 amino acids. Germline-derived CDR1 and CDR2 are SNHLY and FYNNEI. The full variable domain, completed using reference TRBV2 and TRBJ1-5, is EPEVTQTPSHQVTQMGQEVILRCVPISNHLYFYWYRQILGQKVEFLVSFYNNEISEKSEIFDDQFSVERPDGSNFTLKIRSTKLEDSAMYFCASSESEGNQPQHFGDGTRLSIL.

This clone was observed a handful of times. The rearrangement links TRBV11-2 to TRBJ2-1; 10 bases are shared with TRBD2. Germline-derived CDR1 and CDR2 are SGHAT and FQNNGV. V was clipped by 3 bases and J by 5 bases; unmatched bases: 4. This CDR3 region has 15 residues. The CDR3 spells CASSFKLAGHNEQFF. The CDR3 bases are TGTGCCAGCAGCTTTAAACTAGCGGGGCACAATGAGCAGTTCTTC.

This chain joins TRBV30 and TRBJ1-3; no clear D gene. This CDR3 has 13 amino acids. V lost 0 bases to trimming and J lost 4 bases, with 7 bases between them. Germline V lookup: CDR1 GTSNPN, CDR2 SVGIG (reference sequence). The CDR3 nucleotides are TGTGCCTGGAGTGTCGCAGGAGGAAACACCATATATTTT. Amino acid sequence: CAWSVAGGNTIYF.

The genes are TRBV6-5 and TRBJ1-1; no definite D call. The V gene's germline CDR1 is MNHEY and CDR2 SVGAGI. The CDR3 has 13 residues. The V end lost 8 bases, the J end lost 8 bases, and 18 bases lay between the germline ends. This CDR3 is CASHSPTLPEAFF. CDR3 bases: TGTGCCAGCCATAGTCCGACCTTGCCCGAAGCTTTCTTT.

This chain links TRBV7-2 with TRBJ1-3; no clear D. This CDR3 is built from 17 residues. V was cut by 1 base and J by 1 base, with 14 bases left in between. Germline V CDR1 and CDR2: SGHTA, FQGNSA. DNA of the CDR3: TGTGCCAGCAGCTTAGAAATCCTGCTGACGTCTGGAAACACCATATATTTT. This translates into CASSLEILLTSGNTIYF.

This clone came up once. The genes are TRBV6-1 and TRBJ2-7; 15 bases map to TRBD2. The CDR3 has 15 residues. CDR1 and CDR2 (germline): MNHNS, SASEGT. The junction had 4 bases not matched to a gene; V was cut back by 7 bases and J by 3 bases. The CDR3 DNA reads as TGTGCCAGCACCGGGACTAGCGGGGGGAGCTACGAGCAGTACTTC. Amino acid sequence: CASTGTSGGSYEQYF.

This clone was seen only once. The chain is built from TRBV7-9 and TRBJ2-5; 12 bases are shared with TRBD2. CDR1 is SEHNR and CDR2 is FQNEAQ in the germline V gene (reference sequence). With V trimmed by 1 base and J by 1 base, 4 bases remained unmatched. This CDR3 has 17 amino acids. The CDR3 loop is CASSLGRTSGAQETQYF. The CDR3 coding sequence is TGTGCCAGCAGCTTAGGCCGGACTAGCGGGGCCCAAGAGACCCAGTACTTC. Full variable domain (missing parts from reference TRBV7-9 and TRBJ2-5): DTGVSQNPRHKITKRGQNVTFRCDPISEHNRLYWYRQTLGQGPEFLTYFQNEAQLEKSRLLSDRFSAERPKGSFSTLEIQRTEQGDSAMYLCASSLGRTSGAQETQYFGPGTRLLVL.

This chain uses TRBV7-2 with TRBJ1-1; D is unresolved. V was pared by 1 base and J by 0 bases, with 9 bases between. Germline V gives CDR1 SGHTA, CDR2 FQGNSA. The CDR3 length is 15 residues. CDR3 sequence reads: CASSLVGGLNTEAFF. For the CDR3, the DNA is TGTGCCAGCAGCTTAGTCGGAGGGCTGAACACTGAAGCTTTCTTT.

The J gene is TRBJ1-1, the V gene TRBV2; D unresolved. CDR1 is SNHLY, CDR2 FYNNEI, per germline. V was trimmed by 6 bases and J by 4 bases, leaving 9 bases between them. The CDR3 consists of 12 residues. This CDR3 is CASSKVPTEAFF. CDR3 in DNA: TGTGCCAGCAGCAAAGTTCCCACTGAAGCTTTCTTT.

The rearrangement uses TRBV6-1 and TRBJ2-7; 7 bases map to TRBD2. V lost 6 bases to trimming and J lost 0 bases; unmatched junction nucleotides: 5. The CDR3 is 14 amino acids. Germline V gene sequence: CDR1 MNHNS, CDR2 SASEGT. The CDR3 region is CASSPGRSSYEQYV. CDR3 bases: TGTGCCAGCAGCCCCGGGAGGAGCTCCTACGAGCAGTACGTC.

The chain is built from TRBV5-4 and TRBJ1-4; TRBD1 agrees at 8 bases. The V gene's germline CDR1 is SGHNT and CDR2 YYREEE (reference sequence). The CDR3 consists of 15 residues. The J segment lost 7 bases and the V segment lost 3 bases, leaving 8 bases of the junction unmatched. The CDR3 here is CASSSRQGKSEKLFF. The CDR3 coding sequence is TGTGCCAGCAGCTCCCGACAGGGGAAGTCTGAAAAACTGTTTTTT.

The table lists this clone with a few counts. V usage is TRBV7-2 and J usage is TRBJ2-5; 9 positions agree with TRBD2. Germline CDR1 is SGHTA and CDR2 is FQGNSA. Trimming cost V 3 bases and J 2 bases; bases outside gene matches: 10. This CDR3 has 17 amino acids. The CDR3 bases are TGTGCCAGCAGCTTTGGCGGGGGGGCAGGTCGACAAGAGACCCAGTACTTC. Its translation is CASSFGGGAGRQETQYF.

V gene TRBV12-5 combines with J gene TRBJ2-7; D not resolved. V was shortened by 3 bases and J by 2 bases, with 8 bases between the two germline ends. The CDR3 has 13 residues. Per the germline V gene, CDR1 is LGHNT and CDR2 is FRNRAP. CDR3 coding DNA: TGTGCTAGTGGTTTAGGGCAAACCTACGAGCAGTACTTC. Protein sequence: CASGLGQTYEQYF.

This chain links TRBV18 with TRBJ2-6, with a tentative D call TRBD1 (5 bases). The V gene lost 7 bases and the J gene lost 0 bases, with 7 bases spanning the gap. CDR3 length equals 14 residues. CDR1 is KGHSH, CDR2 LQKENI, per germline. The chain's CDR3 is CASWGFSGANVLTF. The CDR3 nucleotides read TGTGCCAGCTGGGGCTTCTCTGGGGCCAACGTCCTGACTTTC.

This clone was seen only once. CDR3 amino acids: CASSPVREETQYF. The DNA of the CDR3 is TGTGCCAGCTCACCAGTTAGGGAGGAGACCCAGTACTTC. The chain recombines TRBV18 with TRBJ2-5; perhaps TRBD2 as D (5 bases). V gave up 2 bases and J gave up 5 bases, with 9 bases separating them. This CDR3 contains 13 residues. The germline V gene has CDR1 KGHSH and CDR2 LQKENI.

This clone came up a few times. The V call is TRBV5-6, the J call TRBJ2-1; possibly TRBD1 for D (5 bases). Trimming stripped 4 bases from V and 1 base from J, with 12 bases between. The CDR3 is 15 residues long. CDR1 and CDR2 from the germline V gene are SGHDT and YYEEEE. CDR3 region: CASSAWGRSYNEQFF. The CDR3, as DNA: TGTGCCAGCAGCGCCTGGGGCCGATCCTACAATGAGCAGTTCTTC. Combining the CDR3 with reference TRBV5-6 and TRBJ2-1 gives the whole variable domain DAGVTQSPTHLIKTRGQQVTLRCSPKSGHDTVSWYQQALGQGPQFIFQYYEEEERQRGNFPDRFSGHQFPNYSSELNVNALLLGDSALYLCASSAWGRSYNEQFFGPGTRLTVL.

The chain uses TRBV7-2 and TRBJ1-5, with unresolved D. The germline V gene has CDR1 SGHTA and CDR2 FQGNSA. There are 15 residues in the CDR3. Trimming took 2 bases from V and 7 from J, leaving 15 bases between them. DNA for the CDR3: TGTGCCAGCAGCTTATCGACGGGGTCGGGGCAGCCCCAGCATTTT. It translates to CASSLSTGSGQPQHF. Together with reference TRBV7-2 and TRBJ1-5, the CDR3 gives the full variable domain: GAGVSQSPSNKVTEKGKDVELRCDPISGHTALYWYRQSLGQGLEFLIYFQGNSAPDKSGLPSDRFSAERTGGSVSTLTIQRTQQEDSAVYLCASSLSTGSGQPQHFGDGTRLSIL.

This rearrangement joins TRBV5-6 to TRBJ1-1; D is perhaps TRBD1 (5 bases). Trimming took off 3 bases at V and 5 bases at J, with 14 bases between the two ends. CDR1 SGHDT and CDR2 YYEEEE come from the germline V gene. There are 14 residues in the CDR3. CDR3 sequence: CASSSPRGETEAFF. CDR3 nucleotides: TGTGCCAGCAGCTCTCCCCGGGGGGAAACTGAAGCTTTCTTT.

The genes are TRBV29-1 and TRBJ2-5; TRBD1 matches at 8 bases. V was pared by 7 bases and J by 6 bases, with 7 bases of the junction left unmatched. CDR3 size: 12 residues. Germline-derived CDR1 and CDR2 are SQVTM and ANQGSEA. CDR3 protein: CSAGQGVQTQYF. CDR3 coding DNA: TGCAGCGCCGGACAGGGTGTCCAGACCCAGTACTTC.

Comments on this clone: Within the sample, other DNA sequences also encode this same CDR3. This sequence joins TRBV6-5 and TRBJ1-6; D uncertain. Germline lookup yields CDR1 MNHEY and CDR2 SVGAGI. The germline V and J ends were trimmed by 5 bases and 6 bases, with 8 bases remaining between them. The CDR3 totals 13 residues. CDR3 sequence: CASSEKVNSPLHF. The CDR3 DNA follows: TGTGCCAGCAGTGAAAAGGTTAATTCACCCCTCCACTTT.

The V and J genes are TRBV6-5 and TRBJ1-1; D may be TRBD1 (6 bases). The CDR3 is 16 residues long. V was pared by 1 base and J by 0 bases, with 12 bases between. Germline CDR1 MNHEY, CDR2 SVGAGI. The CDR3, as DNA: TGTGCCAGCAGTTACTTACTGACAGGTTTGAACACTGAAGCTTTCTTT. It encodes CASSYLLTGLNTEAFF.

This clone was seen a few times. This chain uses TRBV7-2 with TRBJ1-1; D is possibly TRBD1 (5 bases). Germline assignment: CDR1 SGHTA and CDR2 FQGNSA. The germline V and J ends were trimmed by 1 base and 7 bases, with 10 bases remaining between them. CDR3 length: 13 residues. CDR3 bases: TGTGCCAGCAGCTTAGGTTGGGGACGTGAAGCTTTCTTT. Translation: CASSLGWGREAFF.